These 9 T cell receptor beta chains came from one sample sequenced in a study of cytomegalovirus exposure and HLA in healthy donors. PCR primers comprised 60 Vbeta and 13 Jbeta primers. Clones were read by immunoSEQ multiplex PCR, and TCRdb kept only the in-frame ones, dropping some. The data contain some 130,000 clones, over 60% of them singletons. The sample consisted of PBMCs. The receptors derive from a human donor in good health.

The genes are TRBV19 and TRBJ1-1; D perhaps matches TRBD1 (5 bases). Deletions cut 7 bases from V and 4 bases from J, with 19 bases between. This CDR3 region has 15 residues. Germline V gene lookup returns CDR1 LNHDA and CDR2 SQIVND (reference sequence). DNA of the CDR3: TGTGCCAGTAAAAGGGCATCGGGGGAGGGCACTGAAGCTTTCTTT. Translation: CASKRASGEGTEAFF. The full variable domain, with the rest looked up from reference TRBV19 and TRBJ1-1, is DGGITQSPKYLFRKEGQNVTLSCEQNLNHDAMYWYRQDPGQGLRLIYYSQIVNDFQKGDIAEGYSVSREKKESFPLTVTSAQKNPTAFYLCASKRASGEGTEAFFGQGTRLTVV.

This CDR3 reads CASSYSRGNHEQYF. DNA for the CDR3: TGTGCCAGCAGTTACTCCAGAGGGAACCACGAGCAGTACTTC. The chain recombines TRBV6-5 with TRBJ2-7; tentatively, D is TRBD2 (5 bases). The CDR3 sequence is 14 residues long. The germline V gene encodes CDR1 MNHEY and CDR2 SVGAGI. V was trimmed by 0 bases and J by 5 bases, leaving 11 bases between them.

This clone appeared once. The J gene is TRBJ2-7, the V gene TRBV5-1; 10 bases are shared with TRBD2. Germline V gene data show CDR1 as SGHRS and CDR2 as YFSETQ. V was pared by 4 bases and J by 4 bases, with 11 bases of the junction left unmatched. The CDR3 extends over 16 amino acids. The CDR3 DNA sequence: TGCGCCAGCAGCACATGGGGGCTAGCGGGGGATTACGAGCAGTACTTC. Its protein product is CASSTWGLAGDYEQYF.

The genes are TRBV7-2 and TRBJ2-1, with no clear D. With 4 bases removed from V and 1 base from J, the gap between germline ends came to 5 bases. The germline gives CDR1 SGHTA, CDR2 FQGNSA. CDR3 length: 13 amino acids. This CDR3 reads CASSYYSYNEQFF. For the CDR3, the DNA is TGTGCCAGCAGCTATTATTCCTACAATGAGCAGTTCTTC.

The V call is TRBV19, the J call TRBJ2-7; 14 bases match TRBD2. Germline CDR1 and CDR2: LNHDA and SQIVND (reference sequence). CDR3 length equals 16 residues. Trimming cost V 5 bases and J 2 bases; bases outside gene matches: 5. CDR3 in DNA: TGTGCCAGTAGTTTACGACTAGCGGGGGGGGCCTACGAGCAGTACTTC. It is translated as CASSLRLAGGAYEQYF.

CDR3 sequence reads: CASSPRDRLNNEQFF. The CDR3 bases are TGTGCCAGCAGCCCACGGGACAGACTTAACAATGAGCAGTTCTTC. The chain uses TRBV7-6 and TRBJ2-1; 7 nucleotides agree with TRBD1. The length of the CDR3 is 15 residues. The germline V gene has CDR1 SGHVS and CDR2 FNYEAQ. V lost 5 bases to trimming and J lost 5 bases; unmatched junction nucleotides: 9.

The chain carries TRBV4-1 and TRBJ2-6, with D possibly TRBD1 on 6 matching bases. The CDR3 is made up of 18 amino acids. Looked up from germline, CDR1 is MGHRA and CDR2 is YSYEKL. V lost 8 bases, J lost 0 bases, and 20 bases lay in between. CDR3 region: CASGSSGTYDSGANVLTF. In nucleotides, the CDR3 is TGCGCCAGCGGATCGTCCGGGACATACGACTCTGGGGCCAACGTCCTGACTTTC.

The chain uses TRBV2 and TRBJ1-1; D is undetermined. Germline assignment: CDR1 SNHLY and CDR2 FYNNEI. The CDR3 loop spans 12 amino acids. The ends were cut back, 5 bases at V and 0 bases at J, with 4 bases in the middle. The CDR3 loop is CASSRLNTEAFF. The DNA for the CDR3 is TGTGCCAGCAGTCGTCTGAACACTGAAGCTTTCTTT.

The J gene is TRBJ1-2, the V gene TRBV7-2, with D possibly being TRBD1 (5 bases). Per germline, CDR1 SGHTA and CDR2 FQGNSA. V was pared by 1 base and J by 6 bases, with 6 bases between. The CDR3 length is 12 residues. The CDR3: CASSLGRDGYTF. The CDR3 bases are TGTGCCAGCAGCTTAGGCAGGGATGGCTACACCTTC.